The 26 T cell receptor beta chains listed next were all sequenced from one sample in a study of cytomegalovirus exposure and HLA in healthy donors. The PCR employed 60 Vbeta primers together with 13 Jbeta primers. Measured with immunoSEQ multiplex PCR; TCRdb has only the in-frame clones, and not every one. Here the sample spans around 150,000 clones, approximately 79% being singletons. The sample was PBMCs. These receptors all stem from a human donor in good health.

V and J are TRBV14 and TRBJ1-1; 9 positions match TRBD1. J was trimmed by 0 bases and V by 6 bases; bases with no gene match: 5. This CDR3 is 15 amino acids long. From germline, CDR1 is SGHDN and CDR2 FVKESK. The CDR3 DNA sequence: TGTGCCAGCAGAAGAGGACAGGGGATGAACACTGAAGCTTTCTTT. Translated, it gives CASRRGQGMNTEAFF.

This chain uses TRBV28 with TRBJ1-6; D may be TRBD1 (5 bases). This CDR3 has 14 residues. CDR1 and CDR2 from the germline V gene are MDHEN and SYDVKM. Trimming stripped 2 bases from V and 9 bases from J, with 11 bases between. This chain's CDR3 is CASSLVQEGSPLHF. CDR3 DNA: TGTGCCAGCAGTTTAGTACAGGAGGGTTCACCCCTCCACTTT.

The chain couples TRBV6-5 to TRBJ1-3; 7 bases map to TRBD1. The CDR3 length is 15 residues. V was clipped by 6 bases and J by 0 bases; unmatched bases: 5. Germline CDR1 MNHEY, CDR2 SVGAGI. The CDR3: CASRRTGLSGNTIYF. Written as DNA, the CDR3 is TGTGCCAGCAGAAGGACAGGCCTCTCTGGAAACACCATATATTTT.

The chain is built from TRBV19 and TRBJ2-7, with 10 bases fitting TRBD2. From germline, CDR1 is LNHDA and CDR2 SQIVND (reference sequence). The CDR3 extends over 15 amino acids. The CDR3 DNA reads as TGTGCAACGGCACTAGCGGGGCTCGACTCCTACGAGCAGTACTTC. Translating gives CATALAGLDSYEQYF.

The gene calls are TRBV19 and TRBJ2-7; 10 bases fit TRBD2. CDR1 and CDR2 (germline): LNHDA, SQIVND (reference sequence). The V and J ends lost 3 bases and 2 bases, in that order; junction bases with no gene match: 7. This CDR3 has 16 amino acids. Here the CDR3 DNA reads TGTGCCAGTAGTATCTCCCTAGCGGGGGCAACCTACGAGCAGTACTTC. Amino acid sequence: CASSISLAGATYEQYF. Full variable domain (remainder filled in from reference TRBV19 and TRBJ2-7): DGGITQSPKYLFRKEGQNVTLSCEQNLNHDAMYWYRQDPGQGLRLIYYSQIVNDFQKGDIAEGYSVSREKKESFPLTVTSAQKNPTAFYLCASSISLAGATYEQYFGPGTRLTVT.

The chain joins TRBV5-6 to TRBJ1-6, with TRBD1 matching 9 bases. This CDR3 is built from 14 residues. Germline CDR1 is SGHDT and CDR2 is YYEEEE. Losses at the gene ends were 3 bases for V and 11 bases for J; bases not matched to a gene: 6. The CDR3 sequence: CASSWDRVSPPLHF. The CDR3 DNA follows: TGTGCCAGCAGCTGGGACAGGGTAAGCCCACCCCTCCACTTT.

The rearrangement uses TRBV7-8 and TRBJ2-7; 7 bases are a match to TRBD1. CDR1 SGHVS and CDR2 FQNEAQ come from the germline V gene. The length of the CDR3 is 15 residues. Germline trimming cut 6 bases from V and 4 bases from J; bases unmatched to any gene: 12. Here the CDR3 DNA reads TGTGCCAGCAGAGAACCCGGGACAGCCCAATACGAGCAGTACTTC. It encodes CASREPGTAQYEQYF. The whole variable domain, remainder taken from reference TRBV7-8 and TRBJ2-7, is GAGVSQSPRYKVAKRGQDVALRCDPISGHVSLFWYQQALGQGPEFLTYFQNEAQLDKSGLPSDRFFAERPEGSVSTLKIQRTQQEDSAVYLCASREPGTAQYEQYFGPGTRLTVT.

The CDR3 is CASSELAGGNNEQFF. CDR3 sequence (DNA): TGTGCCAGCAGTGAGCTAGCGGGGGGTAACAATGAGCAGTTCTTC. The chain couples TRBV2 to TRBJ2-1; 11 nucleotides match TRBD2. The junction had 3 bases not matched to a gene; V was cut back by 3 bases and J by 5 bases. The CDR3 totals 15 residues. CDR1 SNHLY and CDR2 FYNNEI come from the germline V gene.

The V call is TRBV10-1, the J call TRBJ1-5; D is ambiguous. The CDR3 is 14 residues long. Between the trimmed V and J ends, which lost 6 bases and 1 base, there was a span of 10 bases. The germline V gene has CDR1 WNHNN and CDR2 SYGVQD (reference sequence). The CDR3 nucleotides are TGCGCCAGCAGAAAAACGAGGAGCAATCAGCCCCAGCATTTT. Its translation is CASRKTRSNQPQHF.

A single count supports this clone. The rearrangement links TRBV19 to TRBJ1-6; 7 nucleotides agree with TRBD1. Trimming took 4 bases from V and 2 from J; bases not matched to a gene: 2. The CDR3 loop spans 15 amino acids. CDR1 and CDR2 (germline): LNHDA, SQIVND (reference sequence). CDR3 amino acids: CASSTGQTYNSPLHF. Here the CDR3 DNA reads TGTGCCAGTAGTACGGGACAGACCTATAATTCACCCCTCCACTTT.

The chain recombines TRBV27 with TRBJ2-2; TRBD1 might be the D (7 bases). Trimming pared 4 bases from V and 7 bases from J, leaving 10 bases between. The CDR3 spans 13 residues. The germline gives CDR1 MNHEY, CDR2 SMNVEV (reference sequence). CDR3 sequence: CASSWRGRGELFF. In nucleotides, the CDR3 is TGTGCCAGCAGTTGGAGGGGGCGCGGGGAGCTGTTTTTT.

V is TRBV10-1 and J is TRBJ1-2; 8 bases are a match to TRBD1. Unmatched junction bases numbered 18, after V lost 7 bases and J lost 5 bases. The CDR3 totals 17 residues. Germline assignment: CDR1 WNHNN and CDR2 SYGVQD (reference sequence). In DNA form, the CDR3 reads TGCGCCAGCATCAAAGATAGTTCAGGACAGGGCTCATATGGCTACACCTTC. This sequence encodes CASIKDSSGQGSYGYTF.

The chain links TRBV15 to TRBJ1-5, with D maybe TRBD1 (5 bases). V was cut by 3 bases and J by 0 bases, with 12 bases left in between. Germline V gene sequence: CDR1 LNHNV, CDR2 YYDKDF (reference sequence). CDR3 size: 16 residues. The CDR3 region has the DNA TGTGCCACCAGCAGTTCGTGCAGGGATAGCAATCAGCCCCAGCATTTT. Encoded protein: CATSSSCRDSNQPQHF. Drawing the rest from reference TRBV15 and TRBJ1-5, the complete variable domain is DAMVIQNPRYQVTQFGKPVTLSCSQTLNHNVMYWYQQKSSQAPKLLFHYYDKDFNNEADTPDNFQSRRPNTSFCFLDIRSPGLGDTAMYLCATSSSCRDSNQPQHFGDGTRLSIL.

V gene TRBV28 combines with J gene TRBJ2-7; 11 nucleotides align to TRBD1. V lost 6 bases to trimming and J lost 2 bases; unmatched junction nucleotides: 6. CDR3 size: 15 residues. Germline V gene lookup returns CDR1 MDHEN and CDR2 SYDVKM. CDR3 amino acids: CASSQPGQGAYEQYF. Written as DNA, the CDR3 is TGTGCCAGCAGCCAACCGGGACAGGGGGCCTACGAGCAGTACTTC. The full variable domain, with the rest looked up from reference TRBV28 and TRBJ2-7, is DVKVTQSSRYLVKRTGEKVFLECVQDMDHENMFWYRQDPGLGLRLIYFSYDVKMKEKGDIPEGYSVSREKKERFSLILESASTNQTSMYLCASSQPGQGAYEQYFGPGTRLTVT.

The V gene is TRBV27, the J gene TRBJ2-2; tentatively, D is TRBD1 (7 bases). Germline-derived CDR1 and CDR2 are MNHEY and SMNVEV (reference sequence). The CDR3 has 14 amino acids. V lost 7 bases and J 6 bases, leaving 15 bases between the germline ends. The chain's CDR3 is CASTGRQGPGELFF. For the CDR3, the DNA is TGTGCCAGCACCGGGAGACAGGGTCCCGGGGAGCTGTTTTTT.

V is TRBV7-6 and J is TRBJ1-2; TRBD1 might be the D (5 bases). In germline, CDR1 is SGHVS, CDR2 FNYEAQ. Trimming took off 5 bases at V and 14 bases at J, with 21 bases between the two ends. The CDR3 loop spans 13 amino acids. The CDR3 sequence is CASSKEPGLKGTF. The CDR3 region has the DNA TGTGCCAGCAGCAAAGAGCCGGGACTCAAGGGGACCTTC. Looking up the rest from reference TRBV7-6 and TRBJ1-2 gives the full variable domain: GAGVSQSPRYKVTKRGQDVALRCDPISGHVSLYWYRQALGQGPEFLTYFNYEAQQDKSGLPNDRFSAERPEGSISTLTIQRTEQRDSAMYRCASSKEPGLKGTFGSGTRLTVV.

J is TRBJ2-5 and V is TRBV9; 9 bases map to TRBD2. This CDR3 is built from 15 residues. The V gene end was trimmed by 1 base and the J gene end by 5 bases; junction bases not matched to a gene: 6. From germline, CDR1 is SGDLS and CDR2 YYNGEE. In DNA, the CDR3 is TGTGCCAGCAGCGTATCTCCTAGCGGGGTCGAGACCCAGTACTTC. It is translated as CASSVSPSGVETQYF.

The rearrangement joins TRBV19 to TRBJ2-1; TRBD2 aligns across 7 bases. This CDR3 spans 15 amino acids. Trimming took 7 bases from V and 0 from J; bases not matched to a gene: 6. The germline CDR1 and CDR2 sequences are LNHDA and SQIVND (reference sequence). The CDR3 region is CASTKGGGSYNEQFF. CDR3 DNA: TGTGCCAGTACCAAAGGCGGGGGCTCCTACAATGAGCAGTTCTTC.

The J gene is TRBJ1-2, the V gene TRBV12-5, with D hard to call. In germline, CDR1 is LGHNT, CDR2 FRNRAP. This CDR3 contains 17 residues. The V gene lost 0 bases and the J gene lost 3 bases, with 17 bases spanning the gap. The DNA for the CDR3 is TGTGCTAGTGGTTTGGTACTCAGTGGGCAGGCCCACTATGGCTACACCTTC. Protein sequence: CASGLVLSGQAHYGYTF. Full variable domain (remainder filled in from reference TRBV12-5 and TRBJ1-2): DARVTQTPRHKVTEMGQEVTMRCQPILGHNTVFWYRQTMMQGLELLAYFRNRAPLDDSGMPKDRFSAEMPDATLATLKIQPSEPRDSAVYFCASGLVLSGQAHYGYTFGSGTRLTVV.

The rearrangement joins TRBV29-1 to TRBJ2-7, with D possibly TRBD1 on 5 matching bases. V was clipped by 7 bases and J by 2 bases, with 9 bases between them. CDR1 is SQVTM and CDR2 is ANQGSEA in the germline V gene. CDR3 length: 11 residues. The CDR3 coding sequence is TGCAGCGCGACAGTGACCTACGAGCAGTACTTC. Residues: CSATVTYEQYF.

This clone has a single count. The CDR3 bases are TGTGCCAGCAGTTTACTTTCCGGACACCGAGCTAAAACCCGGGAGCTGTTTTTT. Protein product: CASSLLSGHRAKTRELFF. The V gene is TRBV27, the J gene TRBJ2-2, with D possibly TRBD1 on 5 matching bases. Germline assignment: CDR1 MNHEY and CDR2 SMNVEV (reference sequence). V was trimmed by 2 bases and J by 9 bases, leaving 25 bases between them. There are 18 residues in the CDR3.

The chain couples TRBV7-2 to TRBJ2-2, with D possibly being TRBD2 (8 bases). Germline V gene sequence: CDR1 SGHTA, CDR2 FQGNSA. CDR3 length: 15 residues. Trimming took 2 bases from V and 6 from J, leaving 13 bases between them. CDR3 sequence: CASSLSGGGAGELFF. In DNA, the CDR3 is TGTGCCAGCAGCTTATCGGGAGGGGGCGCCGGGGAGCTGTTTTTT. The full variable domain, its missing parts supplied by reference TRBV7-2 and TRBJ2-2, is GAGVSQSPSNKVTEKGKDVELRCDPISGHTALYWYRQSLGQGLEFLIYFQGNSAPDKSGLPSDRFSAERTGGSVSTLTIQRTQQEDSAVYLCASSLSGGGAGELFFGEGSRLTVL.

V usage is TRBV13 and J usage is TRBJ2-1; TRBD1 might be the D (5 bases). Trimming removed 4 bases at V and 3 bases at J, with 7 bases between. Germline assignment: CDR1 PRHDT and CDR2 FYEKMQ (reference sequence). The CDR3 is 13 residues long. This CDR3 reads CASSSRVYNEQFF. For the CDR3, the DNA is TGTGCCAGCAGCTCCAGGGTCTACAATGAGCAGTTCTTC.

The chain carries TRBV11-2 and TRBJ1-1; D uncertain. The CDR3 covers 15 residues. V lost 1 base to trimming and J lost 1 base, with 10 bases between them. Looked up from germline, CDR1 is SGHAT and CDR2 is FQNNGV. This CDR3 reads CASSLGSGSNTEAFF. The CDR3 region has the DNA TGTGCCAGCAGCTTAGGCTCAGGATCGAACACTGAAGCTTTCTTT.

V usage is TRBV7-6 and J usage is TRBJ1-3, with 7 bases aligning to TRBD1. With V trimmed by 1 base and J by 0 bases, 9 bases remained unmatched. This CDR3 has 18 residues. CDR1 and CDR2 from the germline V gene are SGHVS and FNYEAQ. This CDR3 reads CASSLVGDRLSSGNTIYF. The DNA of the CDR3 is TGTGCCAGCAGCTTAGTTGGGGACAGACTTAGCTCTGGAAACACCATATATTTT. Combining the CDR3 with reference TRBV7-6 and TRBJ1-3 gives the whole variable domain GAGVSQSPRYKVTKRGQDVALRCDPISGHVSLYWYRQALGQGPEFLTYFNYEAQQDKSGLPNDRFSAERPEGSISTLTIQRTEQRDSAMYRCASSLVGDRLSSGNTIYFGEGSWLTVV.

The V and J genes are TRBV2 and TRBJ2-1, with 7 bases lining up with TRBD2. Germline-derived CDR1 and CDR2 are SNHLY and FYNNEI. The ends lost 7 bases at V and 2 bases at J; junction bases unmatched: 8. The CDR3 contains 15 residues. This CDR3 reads CASNGRGSTYNEQFF. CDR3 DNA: TGTGCCAGCAATGGGCGGGGGTCCACCTACAATGAGCAGTTCTTC.